The 32 T cell receptor beta chains below come from one sample, sequenced in a study of T cell clonality in common variable immunodeficiency. Clones were read by immunoSEQ multiplex PCR, and TCRdb kept only the in-frame ones, dropping some. The sample has under 50,000 clones, none seen only once. What was sequenced was peripheral blood mononuclear cells. The receptors were sampled from a person aged 18-70 years in good health.

This clone was counted between two and nine times. The read stops 3 residues short of the end of the CDR3; the missing end is completed from the germline J gene. The chain is built from TRBV10-3 and TRBJ2-7; TRBD2 is a possible D gene (6 bases). In germline, CDR1 is ENHRY, CDR2 SYGVKD. Trimming took off 0 bases at V and 3 bases at J, with 12 bases between the two ends. The CDR3 consists of 15 residues. CDR3 sequence: CAISESTGLNYEQYF. The DNA read from the CDR3 is TGTGCCATCAGTGAGTCGACGGGACTGAACTACGAG.

This clone showed up just a few times. This probably arose from a read error, given a far larger clone one base away. With the read ending 3 residues before the CDR3 end, the germline J gene is used to fill in that end. Other DNA sequences in this sample translate to the same CDR3. The V gene is TRBV6-1, the J gene TRBJ1-2; weak D call: TRBD1 (6 bases). The CDR3 sequence is 15 residues long. In germline, CDR1 is MNHNS, CDR2 SASEGT. The DNA read from the CDR3 is TGTGCCAGCAGTGAACTAGCGGGGGGGCCAGATACG. Translation: CASSELAGGPDT. The entire CDR3 reads CASSELAGGPDTYTF.

This clone came up many times. The CDR3 is cut off 3 residues early in the read; its end comes from the germline J gene. The chain recombines TRBV5-1 with TRBJ1-4; possible D gene TRBD1, 5 bases. The CDR3 loop spans 14 amino acids. V lost 4 bases to trimming and J lost 8 bases, with 15 bases between them. In germline, CDR1 is SGHRS, CDR2 YFSETQ. Partial CDR3 DNA: TGCGCCAGCAGCACCGCAGGGAGAAGGGAAAAA. Translation: CASSTAGRREK. The full CDR3 sequence reads CASSTAGRREKLFF.

This clone was detected many times. The CDR3 end lies 3 residues beyond the end of the read and is filled in from the germline J gene. The rearrangement joins TRBV2 to TRBJ1-5; 10 nucleotides agree with TRBD1. The CDR3 is 16 amino acids. V was clipped by 5 bases and J by 6 bases; unmatched bases: 10. Germline CDR1 and CDR2: SNHLY and FYNNEI. Partial CDR3 DNA: TGTGCCAGCAGTAGACCGGGACAGGGGACCGGTCAGCCC. As protein: CASSRPGQGTGQP. From start to end, the CDR3 is CASSRPGQGTGQPQHF.

This clone was detected many times. The CDR3 bases that were read are TGTGCCAGCAGTGCGGGCCCTCAGGGTACG. Translated, it gives CASSAGPQGT. The entire CDR3 is CASSAGPQGTQYF. The chain couples TRBV6-1 to TRBJ2-3, with D perhaps matching TRBD1 (5 bases). With the read ending 3 residues before the CDR3 end, the germline J gene is used to fill in that end. V lost 4 bases and J lost 8, with 13 bases in between. Germline values: CDR1 MNHNS, CDR2 SASEGT. This CDR3 region has 13 residues.

At least ten counts were recorded for this clone. The CDR3 goes on 3 residues after the read ends, and that part is filled in from the germline J gene. J is TRBJ2-3 and V is TRBV11-2; D is possibly TRBD1 (6 bases). This CDR3 is built from 15 residues. Trimming stripped 2 bases from V and 3 bases from J, with 12 bases between. CDR1 and CDR2 from the germline V gene are SGHAT and FQNNGV. The sequenced part of the CDR3 DNA is TGTGCCAGCAGCTTAAACGGCAGGGGAACAGATACG. Amino acid sequence: CASSLNGRGTDT. The entire CDR3 protein reads CASSLNGRGTDTQYF.

This clone has ten or more counts. The CDR3 end lies 3 residues beyond the end of the read and is filled in from the germline J gene. The chain links TRBV14 to TRBJ2-7; 9 bases match TRBD1. Germline trimming cut 3 bases from V and 3 bases from J; bases unmatched to any gene: 18. Germline loops: CDR1 SGHDN, CDR2 FVKESK. CDR3 size: 19 residues. The CDR3 sequence is CASSQGGTGSRGASYEQYF. The DNA read from the CDR3 is TGTGCCAGCAGCCAGGGTGGGACAGGGTCTCGCGGGGCGAGCTACGAG.

This clone was seen ten or more times. The read ends 3 residues before the CDR3 terminus; that terminus is restored from the germline J gene. The chain joins TRBV5-1 to TRBJ2-1; 10 nucleotides align to TRBD1. The CDR3 spans 15 residues. With V trimmed by 4 bases and J by 6 bases, 7 bases remained unmatched. Per germline, CDR1 SGHRS and CDR2 YFSETQ. Partial CDR3 DNA: TGCGCCAGCAGCCCCAGGACAGGGGGAGGCAATGAG. Translated, it gives CASSPRTGGGNE. The full CDR3 protein is CASSPRTGGGNEQFF.

This clone is medium-sized within its sample. The read falls 3 residues short of the CDR3 end, and the missing part is taken from the germline J gene. The chain recombines TRBV20-1 with TRBJ2-3, with TRBD1 matching 7 bases. J was trimmed by 4 bases and V by 3 bases; bases with no gene match: 10. The CDR3 spans 15 residues. CDR1 DFQATT and CDR2 SNEGSKA come from the germline V gene (reference sequence). The CDR3 loop reads CSASSGTATSDTQYF. CDR3 DNA, as far as it was read: TGCAGTGCTAGTTCGGGGACAGCTACCTCAGATACG.

Ten or more counts support this clone. The read terminates 3 residues ahead of where the CDR3 ends, so the germline J gene completes it. The chain recombines TRBV6-2 or TRBV6-3 with TRBJ2-5, with 12 bases that match TRBD2. Trimming cost V 0 bases and J 0 bases; bases outside gene matches: 2. In germline, CDR1 is MNHEY, CDR2 SVGEGT. This CDR3 is built from 17 residues. The CDR3 loop reads CASSYSTSGGNQETQYF. The DNA read from the CDR3 is TGTGCCAGCAGTTACTCGACTAGCGGGGGAAACCAAGAGACC.

This clone was detected many times. The read ends 3 residues early relative to the CDR3; the germline J gene fills the gap. The V and J genes are TRBV19 and TRBJ1-2, with D tentatively TRBD1 (6 bases). CDR3 length: 12 residues. V shed 10 bases and J shed 7 bases, with 16 bases lying between them. Germline values: CDR1 LNHDA, CDR2 SQIVND (reference sequence). The CDR3 region is CATINREFGYTF. The CDR3 DNA, read in part, is TGTGCCACCATAAACAGGGAATTTGGC. Using reference TRBV19 and TRBJ1-2 for the parts outside the CDR3, the full variable domain is DGGITQSPKYLFRKEGQNVTLSCEQNLNHDAMYWYRQDPGQGLRLIYYSQIVNDFQKGDIAEGYSVSREKKESFPLTVTSAQKNPTAFYLCATINREFGYTFGSGTRLTVV.

This clone was counted many times. The read finishes 3 residues shy of the CDR3 end, and the germline J gene is used to complete it. The J gene is TRBJ2-3, the V gene TRBV5-1; D gene unclear. Germline V gene lookup returns CDR1 SGHRS and CDR2 YFSETQ. The germline V and J ends were trimmed by 8 bases and 2 bases, with 12 bases remaining between them. This CDR3 region has 13 residues. CDR3 sequence: CASRRVPTDTQYF. The part of the CDR3 DNA that was read is TGCGCCAGTCGTAGGGTTCCCACAGATACG.

Ten or more counts support this clone. Read data end 3 residues before the CDR3 end; the end is taken from the germline J gene. The chain carries TRBV18 and TRBJ1-6; D is uncertain. The germline V gene has CDR1 KGHSH and CDR2 LQKENI. CDR3 size: 16 residues. Trimming cost V 2 bases and J 5 bases, with 13 bases left between them. The DNA read from the CDR3 is TGTGCCAGCTCACCAAGGAGGGTAGAGAATAATTCACCC. The encoded protein is CASSPRRVENNSP. The whole CDR3 is CASSPRRVENNSPLHF.

This clone was counted ten times or more. The read terminates 3 residues before the CDR3 end, so the remaining end is supplied by the germline J gene. The chain links TRBV30 to TRBJ2-7; D might be TRBD1 (5 bases). V was clipped by 4 bases and J by 0 bases, with 16 bases between them. The CDR3 covers 15 residues. Germline lookup yields CDR1 GTSNPN and CDR2 SVGIG (reference sequence). The CDR3 reads CAWTVQQDYSYEQYF. Partial CDR3 DNA: TGTGCCTGGACCGTACAACAGGATTACTCCTACGAG.

This clone was observed at least ten times. The read terminates 3 residues before the CDR3 end, so the remaining end is supplied by the germline J gene. The chain joins TRBV20-1 to TRBJ2-7, with D maybe TRBD1 (5 bases). Germline V gene data show CDR1 as DFQATT and CDR2 as SNEGSKA (reference sequence). The ends were cut back, 3 bases at V and 2 bases at J, with 11 bases in the middle. The CDR3 has 13 amino acids. The chain's CDR3 is CSASFRETYEQYF. Partial CDR3 DNA: TGCAGTGCTAGTTTCAGGGAAACCTACGAG.

The table lists this clone with many counts. From the germline J gene comes the end of the CDR3, since the read stops 3 residues before it. The chain is built from TRBV19 and TRBJ2-3; tentative D call: TRBD1 (6 bases). Per germline, CDR1 LNHDA and CDR2 SQIVND (reference sequence). Trimming removed 5 bases at V and 1 base at J, with 13 bases between. This CDR3 has 15 amino acids. The CDR3 protein is CASSPQGTRTDTQYF. Incomplete CDR3 DNA: TGTGCCAGTAGTCCCCAGGGGACCCGCACAGATACG.

This clone was picked up many times. The sequence runs out 3 residues before the end of the CDR3; the remainder is reconstructed from the germline J gene. V is TRBV13 and J is TRBJ2-5, with 11 nucleotides matching TRBD1. CDR1 and CDR2 (germline): PRHDT, FYEKMQ (reference sequence). The CDR3 is 13 residues long. After removal of 9 bases from V and 3 bases from J, the junction contained 3 bases not matched to a gene. CDR3 DNA (partial): TGTGCCAGTCGGGGACAGGGGGAAGAGACC. Its protein product is CASRGQGEET. The whole CDR3 protein is CASRGQGEETQYF.

This clone is medium-sized in the sample. Coverage ceases 3 residues before the CDR3 finishes, and the germline J gene fills in the end. The V gene is TRBV7-7, the J gene TRBJ2-5; TRBD2 might be the D (6 bases). The germline CDR1 and CDR2 sequences are SSHAT and FNYEAQ (reference sequence). Trimming removed 1 base from V and 3 bases from J, with 15 bases in between. The CDR3 consists of 16 residues. The DNA read from the CDR3 is TGTGCCAGCAGCTTAGGGAGACTAGTGTCTAAAGAGACC. It specifies CASSLGRLVSKET. The complete CDR3 sequence is CASSLGRLVSKETQYF.

This clone showed up many times. The CDR3 end falls 3 residues outside the read, so it is completed with the germline J gene. The same CDR3 arises from other DNA sequences in this sample as well. The rearrangement uses TRBV10-3 and TRBJ2-3; 10 bases are shared with TRBD2. This CDR3 is 16 amino acids long. Unmatched junction bases numbered 9, after V lost 3 bases and J lost 6 bases. Germline V lookup: CDR1 ENHRY, CDR2 SYGVKD. The CDR3 region is CAISDRTSGDKDTQYF. The sequenced CDR3 bases are TGTGCCATCAGTGACCGGACTAGCGGAGACAAGGATACG.

As for this clone: The CDR3 end lies 3 residues beyond the end of the read and is filled in from the germline J gene. V is TRBV7-9 and J is TRBJ2-2, with 8 bases aligning to TRBD1. CDR3 size: 15 residues. Looked up from germline, CDR1 is SEHNR and CDR2 is FQNEAQ (reference sequence). The covered CDR3 bases are TGTGCCAGCAGCCCCGACAGGGGAACTAATGAAAAG. Residues: CASSPDRGTNEK. The full CDR3 protein reads CASSPDRGTNEKLFF.

This clone was seen ten or more times. With the read ending 3 residues before the CDR3 end, the germline J gene is used to fill in that end. The genes are TRBV18 and TRBJ2-7, with a possible D match to TRBD1 (6 bases). Trimming took 4 bases from V and 0 from J, leaving 16 bases between them. Germline V CDR1 and CDR2: KGHSH, LQKENI. There are 16 residues in the CDR3. CDR3 DNA, as far as it was read: TGTGCCAGCTCACAAAGGGTACAGGGCCTCTCCTACGAG. This translates into CASSQRVQGLSYE. From start to end, the CDR3 is CASSQRVQGLSYEQYF.

This clone was detected ten times or more. The CDR3 goes on 3 residues after the read ends, and that part is filled in from the germline J gene. The chain links TRBV7-6 to TRBJ2-7; D is ambiguous. The CDR3 consists of 13 residues. The germline V and J ends were trimmed by 3 bases and 6 bases, with 12 bases remaining between them. The V gene's germline CDR1 is SGHVS and CDR2 FNYEAQ. This CDR3 is CASSFLPGPEQYF. The part of the CDR3 DNA that was read is TGTGCCAGCAGCTTTCTTCCAGGCCCCGAG.

This clone was detected many times. Here the CDR3 reads CSARDVRAPSSYNEQFF. The covered CDR3 bases are TGCAGTGCTAGAGATGTGAGAGCGCCGAGCTCCTACAATGAG. The genes are TRBV20-1 and TRBJ2-1; no firm D call. Read sequence stops 3 residues before the CDR3 end, and the germline J gene provides the missing end. Germline-derived CDR1 and CDR2 are DFQATT and SNEGSKA (reference sequence). The V and J ends lost 0 bases and 0 bases respectively, with 15 bases between them. The CDR3 has 17 residues.

This clone was counted ten times or more. The read finishes 3 residues shy of the CDR3 end, and the germline J gene is used to complete it. The identical CDR3 is also encoded by other nucleotide sequences in the sample. The chain recombines TRBV5-1 with TRBJ1-2; D might be TRBD1 (6 bases). The CDR3 spans 14 residues. V was clipped by 4 bases and J by 0 bases, with 10 bases between them. Germline assignment: CDR1 SGHRS and CDR2 YFSETQ. CDR3 sequence: CASSLSGANYGYTF. The part of the CDR3 DNA that was read is TGCGCCAGCAGCCTGTCAGGGGCTAACTATGGC.

This clone was detected ten times or more. The read stops 3 residues short of the end of the CDR3; the missing end is completed from the germline J gene. The chain couples TRBV7-2 to TRBJ2-7; D possibly corresponds to TRBD2 (7 bases). The CDR3 is made up of 14 amino acids. The germline V and J ends were trimmed by 4 bases and 2 bases, with 12 bases remaining between them. Germline V CDR1 and CDR2: SGHTA, FQGNSA. The sequenced part of the CDR3 DNA is TGTGCCAGCAGCTACCGCGGGGGCCCCTACGAG. Translated, it gives CASSYRGGPYE. The whole CDR3 protein reads CASSYRGGPYEQYF.

This clone showed up many times. The read finishes 3 residues shy of the CDR3 end, and the germline J gene is used to complete it. This rearrangement joins TRBV3-1 (or the pseudogene TRBV3-2) to TRBJ1-6; tentatively, D is TRBD1 (5 bases). V shed 2 bases and J shed 0 bases, with 17 bases lying between them. Germline CDR1 LGHDT, CDR2 YNNKEL (reference sequence). This CDR3 has 19 residues. The part of the CDR3 DNA that was read is TGTGCCAGCAGCCAAATCGAGGGAGCAGGGAGCTCCTATAATTCACCC. Amino acid sequence: CASSQIEGAGSSYNSP. The complete CDR3 sequence is CASSQIEGAGSSYNSPLHF.

This clone was observed at least ten times. The read halts 3 residues ahead of the CDR3 end, with the missing end drawn from the germline J gene. The J gene is TRBJ2-1, the V gene TRBV6-4; 7 nucleotides align to TRBD1. CDR3 length equals 13 residues. J was trimmed by 6 bases and V by 4 bases; bases with no gene match: 3. In germline, CDR1 is MRHNA, CDR2 SNTAGT. The part of the CDR3 DNA that was read is TGTGCCAGCAGTGCCAGGGGGAGCAATGAG. It translates to CASSARGSNE. The entire CDR3 protein is CASSARGSNEQFF.

At least ten counts were recorded for this clone. The CDR3 extends 3 residues past the end of the read, so its final part is completed from the germline J gene. The V and J genes are TRBV10-3 and TRBJ2-7; D is perhaps TRBD1 (5 bases). Germline V gene data show CDR1 as ENHRY and CDR2 as SYGVKD. The germline V and J ends were trimmed by 7 bases and 3 bases, with 13 bases remaining between them. The CDR3 has 13 residues. The covered CDR3 bases are TGTGCCATCACTACAGGTCTGAACTACGAG. Its translation is CAITTGLNYE. The whole CDR3 reads CAITTGLNYEQYF.

Ten or more counts support this clone. The CDR3 extends 3 residues past the end of the read, so its final part is completed from the germline J gene. V and J are TRBV19 and TRBJ1-2; 12 positions match TRBD1. Germline CDR1 reads LNHDA; CDR2 reads SQIVND (reference sequence). The CDR3 has 15 residues. CDR3 amino acids: CASTTGDRGPRGYTF. CDR3 bases read: TGTGCCAGTACCACGGGGGACAGGGGGCCGAGGGGC.

Ten or more counts support this clone. The CDR3 extends 3 residues past the end of the read, so its final part is completed from the germline J gene. The J gene is TRBJ2-7, the V gene TRBV29-1; D is perhaps TRBD1 (6 bases). Germline CDR1 and CDR2: SQVTM and ANQGSEA. Trimming took 7 bases from V and 5 from J, leaving 18 bases between them. The CDR3 covers 13 residues. CDR3 sequence: CSGSTGLGNEQYF. CDR3 DNA (partial): TGCAGCGGATCGACAGGCCTAGGGAACGAG.

This clone was observed many times. The read ends 3 residues shy of where the CDR3 ends; the end is completed using the germline J gene. The chain couples TRBV30 to TRBJ2-5; TRBD2 agrees at 8 bases. Looked up from germline, CDR1 is GTSNPN and CDR2 is SVGIG (reference sequence). There are 14 residues in the CDR3. Trimming cost V 2 bases and J 5 bases; bases outside gene matches: 7. The covered CDR3 bases are TGTGCCTGGAGTCTCGGGTTAGCGGGGGAGACC. The encoded protein is CAWSLGLAGET. The CDR3, in full, reads CAWSLGLAGETQYF.

Ten or more counts support this clone. The CDR3 end lies 3 residues beyond the end of the read and is filled in from the germline J gene. J is TRBJ2-7 and V is TRBV7-9; the D gene is possibly TRBD1 (5 bases). Trimming left V 8 bases short and J 0 bases short, with 11 bases between. In germline, CDR1 is SEHNR, CDR2 FQNEAQ (reference sequence). The length of the CDR3 is 13 residues. The CDR3 loop is CASGPGHSYEQYF. The sequenced part of the CDR3 DNA is TGTGCCAGCGGGCCAGGGCACTCCTACGAG.